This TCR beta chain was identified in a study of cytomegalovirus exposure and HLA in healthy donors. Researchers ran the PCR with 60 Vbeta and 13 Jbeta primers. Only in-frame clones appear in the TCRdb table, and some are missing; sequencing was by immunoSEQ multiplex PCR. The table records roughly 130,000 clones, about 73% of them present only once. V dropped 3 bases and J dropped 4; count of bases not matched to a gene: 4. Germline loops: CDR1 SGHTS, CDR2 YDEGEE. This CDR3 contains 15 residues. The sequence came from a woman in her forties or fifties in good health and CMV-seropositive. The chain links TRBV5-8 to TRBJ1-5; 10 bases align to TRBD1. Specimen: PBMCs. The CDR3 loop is CASSYGTGENQPQHF. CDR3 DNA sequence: TGTGCCAGCAGCTATGGGACAGGGGAAAATCAGCCCCAGCATTTT.